One and the same sample provided the 8 T cell receptor beta chains below, sequenced in a study of blood T cell repertoires in COVID-19. Sequenced by immunoSEQ multiplex PCR; TCRdb stores in-frame clones only, minus some. The data contain roughly 100,000 clones, roughly 80% of them singletons. Sequencing input: peripheral blood. Every receptor here comes from an elderly woman with active or convalescent COVID-19.

The rearrangement joins TRBV4-1 to TRBJ2-5, with TRBD2 identical over 8 bases. After removal of 2 bases from V and 4 bases from J, the junction contained 3 bases not matched to a gene. The germline V gene encodes CDR1 MGHRA and CDR2 YSYEKL. There are 14 residues in the CDR3. Here the CDR3 DNA reads TGCGCCAGCAGCCAACCGGGACTAGGAGAGACCCAGTACTTC. Translation gives CASSQPGLGETQYF.

J is TRBJ1-4 and V is TRBV25-1; D unresolved. The length of the CDR3 is 16 residues. The germline CDR1 and CDR2 sequences are MGHDK and SYGVNS. The V end was cut by 3 bases, the J end by 6 bases, with 17 bases between. CDR3 sequence (DNA): TGTGCCAGCAGTGAGGGTTCGGGAGCCGCTCATGAAAAACTGTTTTTT. Translated, it gives CASSEGSGAAHEKLFF.

J is TRBJ2-5 and V is TRBV21-1; the table gives TRBD2 as D, unverified against the DNA. TRBV21-1 is deemed a pseudogene. The CDR3 is 14 residues long. The CDR3 region has the DNA TGTGCCAGCAGCAAATTTATCCCCCAAGAGACCCAGTACTTC. As protein: CASSKFIPQETQYF.

This clone was seen only once. The rearrangement links TRBV29-1 to TRBJ1-2, with D perhaps matching TRBD1 (5 bases). Germline lookup yields CDR1 SQVTM and CDR2 ANQGSEA. V lost 7 bases and J lost 8, with 14 bases in between. The CDR3 loop spans 11 amino acids. The CDR3 sequence is CSAGTSEGYTF. DNA of the CDR3: TGCAGCGCCGGGACTTCGGAGGGCTACACCTTC.

The chain has TRBV7-9 and TRBJ1-6, with 7 bases lining up with TRBD1. Germline V lookup: CDR1 SEHNR, CDR2 FQNEAQ (reference sequence). V was pared by 6 bases and J by 5 bases, with 4 bases of the junction left unmatched. The CDR3 extends over 14 amino acids. DNA of the CDR3: TGTGCCAGCAGACCTACAGGGGATAATTCACCCCTCCACTTT. The encoded protein is CASRPTGDNSPLHF.

This clone was observed once. The chain recombines TRBV19 with TRBJ1-4; a weak D match, TRBD1 (6 bases). Germline V CDR1 and CDR2: LNHDA, SQIVND (reference sequence). The germline V and J ends were trimmed by 2 bases and 5 bases, with 12 bases remaining between them. The CDR3 consists of 15 residues. CDR3 DNA: TGTGCCAGTAGTATATCGGGCAGGGGCAATGAAAAACTGTTTTTT. It translates to CASSISGRGNEKLFF.

The CDR3 coding sequence is TGTGCCATCAGTGGACAGGGAGGCACTGAAGCTTTCTTT. Residues: CAISGQGGTEAFF. The rearrangement links TRBV10-3 to TRBJ1-1, with 7 bases matching TRBD1. The CDR3 runs 13 residues. From germline, CDR1 is ENHRY and CDR2 SYGVKD. V lost 4 bases, J lost 4 bases, and 3 bases stayed unmatched.

The V and J genes are TRBV19 and TRBJ2-7; 9 positions agree with TRBD1. The germline V gene encodes CDR1 LNHDA and CDR2 SQIVND (reference sequence). The CDR3 totals 15 residues. The V and J ends lost 2 bases and 3 bases, in that order; junction bases with no gene match: 5. CDR3 bases: TGTGCCAGTAGTATATCGGGGACAGGGATCTACGAGCAGTACTTC. This gives the protein CASSISGTGIYEQYF.